A single sample gave rise to the 4 T cell receptor beta chains below, sequenced in a study of CD8 T cells in ankylosing spondylitis. TCRdb reprocessed the 5' RACE reads with MiXCR, giving one entry per CDR3 protein. This table holds approximately 200,000 distinct CDR3 sequences, over 10% found once. The sample consisted of blood, either unsorted or a sorted T cell fraction (not recorded which). The receptors were sampled from a female donor with ankylosing spondylitis or in good health (not recorded which).

There are many counts of this clonotype. The rearrangement uses TRBV29-1 and TRBJ2-7; TRBD1 matches 10 bases. The CDR3 sequence is 13 residues long. After removal of 4 bases from V and 3 bases from J, the junction contained 3 bases not matched to a gene. CDR1 and CDR2 from the germline V gene are SQVTM and ANQGSEA. CDR3 bases: TGCAGCGTTGGGGGACAGGGGATCTACGAGCAGTACTTC. This codes for CSVGGQGIYEQYF.

This clonotype was found many times. The chain employs TRBV24-1 and TRBJ2-3; D gene uncertain. The V gene's germline CDR1 is KGHDR and CDR2 SFDVKD. The V end lost 0 bases, the J end lost 4 bases, and 10 bases lay between the germline ends. This CDR3 comprises 15 residues. This CDR3 reads CATSDLQTSPDTQYF. CDR3 sequence (DNA): TGTGCCACCAGTGATTTGCAGACAAGTCCAGATACGCAGTATTTT.

In its sample, this clonotype was seen many times. The CDR3 loop reads CATSDLQRHANEQFF. The CDR3 nucleotides read TGTGCCACCAGTGATTTGCAACGGCACGCCAATGAGCAGTTCTTC. The rearrangement joins TRBV24-1 to TRBJ2-1; D is unresolved. The CDR3 covers 15 residues. V was clipped by 0 bases and J by 6 bases, with 11 bases between them. CDR1 is KGHDR and CDR2 is SFDVKD in the germline V gene.

The V call is TRBV4-2, the J call TRBJ2-2; 10 bases match TRBD2. The junction had 9 bases not matched to a gene; V was cut back by 6 bases and J by 2 bases. This CDR3 has 17 amino acids. CDR1 and CDR2 (germline): LGHNA, YNFKEQ. Written as DNA, the CDR3 is TGTGCCAGCAGACACGTAGCGGGAGGCCTTAACACCGGGGAGCTGTTTTTT. Its protein is CASRHVAGGLNTGELFF.